This note documents a single T cell receptor (beta chain) sequence. Its matching antigen is unknown. These data belong to a study of cytomegalovirus exposure and HLA in healthy donors. Study-level results: The study recorded 150 to 200 TCR beta chains that were cytomegalovirus-associated.

Primers: 60 Vbeta forward and 13 Jbeta reverse. Sequencing used immunoSEQ multiplex PCR; TCRdb keeps in-frame clones, though not all of them. This repertoire includes about 140,000 clones. These donors counted as nominally healthy when sampled, but unrecorded immune exposures were likely. CDR1 is ENHRY and CDR2 is SYGVKD in the germline V gene. There are 13 residues in the CDR3. V lost 7 bases to trimming and J lost 2 bases; unmatched junction nucleotides: 2. This sequence joins TRBV10-3 and TRBJ1-2; TRBD1 agrees at 9 bases. Sequenced: PBMCs. The TCR sequence derives from a man aged 35-49 years in good health and CMV-seronegative. CDR3 protein: CAITGTGNYGYTF. The DNA of the CDR3 is TGTGCCATCACCGGGACAGGGAACTATGGCTACACCTTC.